The next 18 T cell receptor beta chains were all read from a single sample in a study of glioma-infiltrating T cells. TCR alpha and beta CDR3 regions were amplified from RNA using iRepertoire nested multiplex PCR. MiXCR, applied by TCRdb to the multiplex PCR reads, yields one record per CDR3 protein. The sample lists 300,000 to 450,000 distinct CDR3 sequences, around 38% occurring once. The sequenced sample consisted of glioma tissue, nonneoplastic brain tissue, or PBMCs (not recorded which). These receptors originate from a human donor with low-grade glioma or glioblastoma, undergoing nonglioma brain surgery, or in good health (not recorded which).

The chain links TRBV27 to TRBJ2-7; possibly TRBD1 for D (6 bases). From germline, CDR1 is MNHEY and CDR2 SMNVEV (reference sequence). V was shortened by 0 bases and J by 6 bases, with 9 bases between the two germline ends. This CDR3 is built from 13 residues. The CDR3 reads CASSLSGTTEQYF. The CDR3 DNA follows: TGTGCCAGCAGTTTATCCGGGACAACCGAGCAGTACTTC.

The chain carries TRBV7-2 and TRBJ2-3; TRBD2 agrees at 7 bases. This CDR3 contains 16 residues. Germline values: CDR1 SGHTA, CDR2 FQGNSA. Trimming took 6 bases from V and 1 from J; bases not matched to a gene: 10. The CDR3 DNA sequence: TGTGCCAGCAGACCGATGCTAGCGGACCGCACAGATACGCAGTATTTT. Protein product: CASRPMLADRTDTQYF. The full variable domain, completed using reference TRBV7-2 and TRBJ2-3, is GAGVSQSPSNKVTEKGKDVELRCDPISGHTALYWYRQSLGQGLEFLIYFQGNSAPDKSGLPSDRFSAERTGGSVSTLTIQRTQQEDSAVYLCASRPMLADRTDTQYFGPGTRLTVL.

The chain joins TRBV19 to TRBJ2-2; TRBD2 aligns across 10 bases. The CDR3 is 15 amino acids. Trimming removed 11 bases from V and 5 bases from J; junction bases left unmatched: 11. Germline V gene data show CDR1 as LNHDA and CDR2 as SQIVND (reference sequence). The DNA of the CDR3 is TGTGCCTCATCCGCGCTAGCGGGAGTAACCGGGGAGCTGTTTTTT. Encoded protein: CASSALAGVTGELFF.

This clonotype showed up just a few times. Relative to the germline gene, one junction end is altered; a read error may explain this. This chain connects TRBV5-1 to TRBJ2-5, with unresolved D. Germline V gene data show CDR1 as SGHRS and CDR2 as YFSETQ. CDR3 length: 14 residues. CDR3 in amino acids: CASSLVGSQETQYF. CDR3 bases: TGTGCCAGCAGCTTAGTAGGTAGCCAAGAGACCCAGTACTTC.

This clonotype was found a few times. The chain links TRBV7-2 to TRBJ1-2; 8 bases line up with TRBD1. Germline V gene data show CDR1 as SGHTA and CDR2 as FQGNSA. V shed 1 base and J 5 bases; nucleotides not matched to a gene: 3. The CDR3 is 14 amino acids. The CDR3 DNA follows: TGTGCCAGCAGCTTAGAGAGGACAGGGTATGGCTACACCTTC. This sequence encodes CASSLERTGYGYTF.

The rearrangement joins TRBV6-5 to TRBJ2-7, with unresolved D. Germline CDR1 is MNHEY and CDR2 is SVGAGI. This CDR3 has 15 residues. For the CDR3, the DNA is TGTGTCATCAGTGACTTGACCGATAGCTCCTACGAGCAGTACTTC. Protein product: CVISDLTDSSYEQYF.

This clonotype was recorded at least ten times. J is TRBJ2-3 and V is TRBV20-1, with a tentative D call TRBD1 (6 bases). Germline CDR1 reads DFQATT; CDR2 reads SNEGSKA (reference sequence). V dropped 3 bases and J dropped 7 bases, with 17 bases sitting between them. CDR3 length: 14 residues. The CDR3, as DNA: TGCAGTGCTAGCCCAGATAGGGGGACATATACGCAGTATTTT. This encodes CSASPDRGTYTQYF.

V usage is TRBV19 and J usage is TRBJ2-1; 12 bases line up with TRBD2. Trimming cost V 5 bases and J 9 bases; bases outside gene matches: 8. The CDR3 is 15 residues long. Looked up from germline, CDR1 is LNHDA and CDR2 is SQIVND (reference sequence). The CDR3 is CASSLRLAGAGEQFF. In DNA form, the CDR3 reads TGTGCCAGTAGTTTACGACTAGCGGGAGCAGGTGAGCAGTTCTTC.

About this clonotype: This may come from a read error, since a much larger clone is one base off. This is likely a read error, given that the CDR3 carries no conserved phenylalanine or tryptophan at its end. The rearrangement uses TRBV20-1 and TRBJ2-5; a weak D match, TRBD1 (5 bases). Germline CDR1 is DFQATT and CDR2 is SNEGSKA (reference sequence). The CDR3 is made up of 11 amino acids. V lost 4 bases to trimming and J lost 5 bases, with 8 bases between them. This CDR3 is CSANAGETQYY. CDR3 coding DNA: TGCAGTGCTAATGCAGGGGAGACCCAGTACTAC.

The chain employs TRBV7-9 and TRBJ2-7; possible D gene TRBD1, 5 bases. V lost 5 bases, J lost 6 bases, and 20 bases lay in between. The CDR3 has 15 residues. Looked up from germline, CDR1 is SEHNR and CDR2 is FQNEAQ (reference sequence). The CDR3 sequence is CASSPPGRATIEQYF. CDR3 bases: TGTGCCAGCAGCCCCCCTGGCAGGGCTACTATCGAGCAGTACTTC.

A remark on this clonotype: This may come from a read error, since a much larger clone is one base off. The gene calls are TRBV28 and TRBJ2-3; 7 nucleotides line up with TRBD2. The CDR3 runs to 15 residues. V lost 3 bases to trimming and J lost 4 bases; unmatched junction nucleotides: 7. Per germline, CDR1 MDHEN and CDR2 SYDVKM. CDR3 in amino acids: CASSFRSGISDTQYF. The CDR3 DNA is TGTGCCAGCAGTTTCAGGAGCGGGATCTCAGATACGCAGTATTTT.

This clonotype was seen at least ten times. This sequence joins TRBV15 and TRBJ2-3; TRBD1 is a possible D gene (6 bases). The germline V gene has CDR1 LNHNV and CDR2 YYDKDF (reference sequence). The CDR3 length is 15 residues. Trimming cost V 3 bases and J 2 bases, with 12 bases left between them. CDR3 amino acids: CATSRQGSPTDTQYF. The CDR3, as DNA: TGTGCCACCAGCAGGCAGGGGAGTCCCACAGATACGCAGTATTTT.

This chain connects TRBV6-2 or TRBV6-3 to TRBJ2-1; 12 bases are a match to TRBD2. V was clipped by 0 bases and J by 7 bases; unmatched bases: 16. CDR1 is MNHEY, CDR2 SVGEGT, per germline. The CDR3 consists of 20 residues. The CDR3 coding sequence is TGTGCCAGCAGTTACTCGCGGACGACTAGCGGGAGTTATAGGTGGAATGAGCAGTTCTTC. Translation gives CASSYSRTTSGSYRWNEQFF.

About this clonotype itself: This clone may be a read error of a much larger clone one base away. The V call is TRBV25-1, the J call TRBJ2-3, with 8 bases matching TRBD1. Germline V gene sequence: CDR1 MGHDK, CDR2 SYGVNS. CDR3 length: 14 amino acids. The V segment lost 5 bases and the J segment 4 bases; nucleotides outside the gene matches: 5. The CDR3: CASSSTGVADTQYF. For the CDR3, the DNA is TGTGCCAGCAGTTCGACAGGGGTCGCAGATACGCAGTATTTT.

The rearrangement links TRBV6-6 to TRBJ2-3, with D uncertain. Per germline, CDR1 MNHNY and CDR2 SVGAGI (reference sequence). This CDR3 region has 20 residues. Deletions cut 2 bases from V and 1 base from J, with 25 bases between. This chain's CDR3 is CASSYPATGPTPYGTDTQYF. The CDR3 nucleotides read TGTGCCAGCAGTTACCCCGCTACGGGCCCTACCCCGTATGGCACAGATACGCAGTATTTT.

In DNA, the CDR3 is TGCAGCGTGCCATTGGCGGGAGAACCCTCCGAGCAGTACTTC. Amino acid sequence: CSVPLAGEPSEQYF. The chain links TRBV29-1 to TRBJ2-5; 7 bases match TRBD2. The last part of the DNA fits TRBJ2-7 better; the J call may be wrong. The CDR3 has 14 amino acids. Germline lookup yields CDR1 SQVTM and CDR2 ANQGSEA.

V is TRBV7-9 and J is TRBJ1-1; D is perhaps TRBD1 (6 bases). CDR1 and CDR2 (germline): SEHNR, FQNEAQ (reference sequence). This CDR3 is 16 amino acids long. Trimming took 5 bases from V and 2 from J, leaving 18 bases between them. The CDR3 protein is CASSGEGGSPNTEAFF. As DNA, the CDR3 is TGTGCCAGCAGCGGAGAGGGGGGATCGCCCAACACTGAAGCTTTCTTT.

This clonotype was seen just once. The rearrangement links TRBV24-1 to TRBJ2-6; D remains ambiguous. The V and J ends lost 3 bases and 0 bases respectively, with 5 bases between them. The CDR3 has 15 residues. Germline lookup yields CDR1 KGHDR and CDR2 SFDVKD. The CDR3, as DNA: TGTGCCACCAGTGATGGTGGCTCTGGGGCCAACGTCCTGACTTTC. Protein: CATSDGGSGANVLTF.